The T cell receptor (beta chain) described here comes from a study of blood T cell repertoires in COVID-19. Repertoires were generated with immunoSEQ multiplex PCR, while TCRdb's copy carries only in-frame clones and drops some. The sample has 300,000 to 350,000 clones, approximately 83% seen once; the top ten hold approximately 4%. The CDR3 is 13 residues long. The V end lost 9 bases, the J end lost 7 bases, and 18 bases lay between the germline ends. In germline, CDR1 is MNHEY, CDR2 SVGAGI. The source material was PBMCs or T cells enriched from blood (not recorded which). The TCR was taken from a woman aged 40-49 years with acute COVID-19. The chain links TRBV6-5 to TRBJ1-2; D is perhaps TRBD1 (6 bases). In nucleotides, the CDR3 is TGTGCCAGTTCAGGGGTCCAACGAGGTGGCTACACCTTC. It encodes CASSGVQRGGYTF.